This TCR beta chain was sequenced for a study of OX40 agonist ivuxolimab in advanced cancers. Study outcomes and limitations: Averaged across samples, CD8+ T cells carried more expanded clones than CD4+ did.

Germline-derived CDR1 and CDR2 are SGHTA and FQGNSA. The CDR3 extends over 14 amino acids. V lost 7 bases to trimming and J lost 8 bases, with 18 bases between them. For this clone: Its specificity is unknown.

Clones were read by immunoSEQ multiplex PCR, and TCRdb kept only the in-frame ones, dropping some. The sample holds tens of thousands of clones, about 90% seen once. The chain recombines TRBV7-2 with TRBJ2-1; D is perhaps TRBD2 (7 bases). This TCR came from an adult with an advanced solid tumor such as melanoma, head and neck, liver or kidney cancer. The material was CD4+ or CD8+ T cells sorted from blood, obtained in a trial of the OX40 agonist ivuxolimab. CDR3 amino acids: CASTLGAGVHEQFF. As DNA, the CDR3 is TGTGCCAGCACCTTGGGGGCGGGAGTCCATGAGCAGTTCTTC.